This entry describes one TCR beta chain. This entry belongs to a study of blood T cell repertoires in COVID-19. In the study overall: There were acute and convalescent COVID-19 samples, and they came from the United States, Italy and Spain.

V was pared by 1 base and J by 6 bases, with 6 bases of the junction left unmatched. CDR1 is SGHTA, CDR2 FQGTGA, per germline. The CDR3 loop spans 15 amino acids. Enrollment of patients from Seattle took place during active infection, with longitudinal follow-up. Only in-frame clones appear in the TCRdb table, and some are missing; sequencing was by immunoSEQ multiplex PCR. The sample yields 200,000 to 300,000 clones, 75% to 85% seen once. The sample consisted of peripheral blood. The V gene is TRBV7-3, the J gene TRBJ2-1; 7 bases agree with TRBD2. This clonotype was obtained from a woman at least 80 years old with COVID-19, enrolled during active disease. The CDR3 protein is CASSLRGGRVNEQFF. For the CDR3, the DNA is TGTGCCAGCAGCTTAAGGGGGGGTCGAGTCAATGAGCAGTTCTTC.